The 13 T cell receptor beta chains presented below share a single source sample, sequenced in a study of CD8 T cells in ankylosing spondylitis. TCRdb analysed the 5' RACE reads with MiXCR anew, one entry per CDR3 protein. Counted here are more than 30,000 distinct CDR3 sequences, 13% occurring once; the ten biggest clones make up roughly 32%. Sequencing input: synovial fluid, either unsorted or a sorted T cell fraction (not recorded which). The source is a male donor with ankylosing spondylitis.

This clonotype was observed a handful of times. This rearrangement joins TRBV20-1 to TRBJ2-3, with TRBD2 matching over 11 bases. With V trimmed by 6 bases and J by 1 base, 12 bases remained unmatched. Germline values: CDR1 DFQATT, CDR2 SNEGSKA (reference sequence). The CDR3 is made up of 17 amino acids. Here the CDR3 DNA reads TGCAGTGCCTTTATCCCACTACTAGCGGGGGGCACAGATACGCAGTATTTT. This translates into CSAFIPLLAGGTDTQYF.

This clonotype was counted ten times or more. One end of the junction fails to match germline, which may point to a read error. The chain is built from TRBV7-3 and TRBJ1-1; TRBD1 aligns across 12 bases. In germline, CDR1 is SGHTA, CDR2 FQGTGA. The CDR3 is 16 residues long. The CDR3 sequence is CASSLGQGAVNTEAFF. The CDR3 coding sequence is TGTGCCAGCAGCCTGGGACAGGGGGCAGTGAATACTGAAGCTTTCTTT.

This clonotype showed up many times. The V gene is TRBV5-5, the J gene TRBJ2-7; D not certain. Between the trimmed V and J ends, which lost 6 bases and 3 bases, there was a span of 13 bases. The CDR3 consists of 13 residues. CDR1 SGHKS and CDR2 YYEKEE come from the germline V gene (reference sequence). Here the CDR3 reads CASTVGPNYEQYF. CDR3 coding DNA: TGTGCCAGCACTGTCGGGCCGAACTACGAGCAGTACTTC.

This clonotype has only a few counts. The rearrangement joins TRBV5-4 to TRBJ1-2; D ambiguous. The CDR3 totals 14 residues. Germline values: CDR1 SGHNT, CDR2 YYREEE (reference sequence). V was shortened by 4 bases and J by 0 bases, with 10 bases between the two germline ends. CDR3 sequence reads: CASSHPGSNYGYTF. CDR3 DNA sequence: TGTGCCAGCAGCCACCCCGGATCTAACTATGGCTACACCTTC. Full variable domain (rest looked up from reference TRBV5-4 and TRBJ1-2): ETGVTQSPTHLIKTRGQQVTLRCSSQSGHNTVSWYQQALGQGPQFIFQYYREEENGRGNFPPRFSGLQFPNYSSELNVNALELDDSALYLCASSHPGSNYGYTFGSGTRLTVV.

V is TRBV7-2 and J is TRBJ2-7; D is undetermined. The CDR3 has 15 residues. Trimming stripped 1 base from V and 4 bases from J, with 14 bases between. The germline V gene encodes CDR1 SGHTA and CDR2 FQGNSA. The CDR3 DNA follows: TGTGCCAGCAGCTTAGACCGAGGCCCCCATTACGAGCAGTACTTC. Its translation: CASSLDRGPHYEQYF.

This clonotype came up many times. The V call is TRBV11-2, the J call TRBJ2-2; TRBD1 matches 8 bases. The germline V gene has CDR1 SGHAT and CDR2 FQNNGV. The CDR3 covers 16 residues. The trim removed 5 bases at V and 6 bases at J, leaving 11 bases unmatched. The CDR3 protein is CASSRSGGPRAGELFF. The CDR3 DNA follows: TGTGCCAGCAGCCGTTCAGGGGGCCCAAGGGCCGGGGAGCTGTTTTTT.

This clonotype was recorded at least ten times. CDR3: CATSDWGTGVENEQFF. The CDR3 DNA is TGTGCCACCAGTGATTGGGGGACAGGGGTGGAGAATGAGCAGTTCTTC. The J gene is TRBJ2-1, the V gene TRBV24-1, with 10 bases lining up with TRBD1. The CDR3 contains 16 residues. Germline lookup yields CDR1 KGHDR and CDR2 SFDVKD. V shed 2 bases and J 7 bases; nucleotides not matched to a gene: 7.

The V gene is TRBV4-3, the J gene TRBJ2-5; a weak D match, TRBD2 (7 bases). The CDR3 is made up of 15 amino acids. Trimming pared 4 bases from V and 2 bases from J, leaving 14 bases between. From germline, CDR1 is LGHNA and CDR2 YSLEER. The CDR3 loop is CASSPQGGVQETQYF. DNA of the CDR3: TGCGCCAGCAGCCCACAGGGAGGGGTACAAGAGACCCAGTACTTC.

The chain recombines TRBV7-2 with TRBJ2-7; D gene ambiguous. With 2 bases removed from V and 2 bases from J, the gap between germline ends came to 13 bases. Germline values: CDR1 SGHTA, CDR2 FQGNSA. The CDR3 is made up of 15 amino acids. CDR3 nucleotides: TGTGCCAGCAGCTTAAATTCAGGACGCACCTACGAGCAGTACTTC. It codes for CASSLNSGRTYEQYF.

The chain links TRBV6-2 or TRBV6-3 to TRBJ2-7; D might be TRBD1 (6 bases). The CDR3 totals 15 residues. The V gene lost 6 bases and the J gene lost 3 bases, with 18 bases spanning the gap. The germline V gene encodes CDR1 MNHEY and CDR2 SVGEGT. The CDR3 region has the DNA TGTGCCAGCAGCCCAAGGCTGACAGGCCTCTACGAGCAGTACTTC. It specifies CASSPRLTGLYEQYF.

This clonotype was counted ten times or more. The J gene is TRBJ2-5, the V gene TRBV27, with 11 nucleotides matching TRBD2. V lost 4 bases and J lost 5; bases outside the gene matches: 18. Germline CDR1 reads MNHEY; CDR2 reads SMNVEV (reference sequence). CDR3 length: 19 amino acids. The CDR3 sequence is CASSSSGTSGEVLLETQYF. The CDR3 region has the DNA TGTGCCAGCAGTTCATCCGGGACTAGCGGAGAGGTTCTCCTGGAGACCCAGTACTTC.

The V call is TRBV20-1, the J call TRBJ2-1; D possibly corresponds to TRBD2 (6 bases). The germline CDR1 and CDR2 sequences are DFQATT and SNEGSKA (reference sequence). V shed 7 bases and J shed 3 bases, with 16 bases lying between them. CDR3 length: 14 amino acids. The DNA of the CDR3 is TGCAGTGGGGGCCTGGGAGCGGGCTACAATGAGCAGTTCTTC. It yields the protein CSGGLGAGYNEQFF.

This clonotype has just a few counts. V and J are TRBV11-2 and TRBJ2-7; D tentatively fits TRBD1 or TRBD2 (5 bases each). Deletions cut 4 bases from V and 3 bases from J, with 16 bases between. There are 15 residues in the CDR3. Germline V gene sequence: CDR1 SGHAT, CDR2 FQNNGV. In nucleotides, the CDR3 is TGTGCCAGCAGCTCGGAACCCGGGACCTTCTACGAGCAGTACTTC. It codes for CASSSEPGTFYEQYF.